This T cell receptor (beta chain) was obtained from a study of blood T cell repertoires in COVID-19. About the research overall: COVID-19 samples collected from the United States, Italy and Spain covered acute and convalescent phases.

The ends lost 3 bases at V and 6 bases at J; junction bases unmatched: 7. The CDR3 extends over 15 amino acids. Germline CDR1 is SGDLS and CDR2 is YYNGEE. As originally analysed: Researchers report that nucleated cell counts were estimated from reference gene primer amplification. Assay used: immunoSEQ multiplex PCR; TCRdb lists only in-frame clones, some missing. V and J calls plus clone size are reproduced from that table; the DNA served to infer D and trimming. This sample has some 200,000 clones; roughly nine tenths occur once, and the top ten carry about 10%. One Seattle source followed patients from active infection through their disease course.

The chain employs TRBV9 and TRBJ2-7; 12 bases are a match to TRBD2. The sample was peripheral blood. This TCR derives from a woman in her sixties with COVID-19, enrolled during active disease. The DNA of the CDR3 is TGTGCCAGCAGCGCGGGACTAGCGGGTTTTGTCGAGCAGTACTTC. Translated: CASSAGLAGFVEQYF.